This entry lists 7 T cell receptor beta chains sequenced from one sample in a study of cytomegalovirus exposure and HLA in healthy donors. PCR primers comprised 60 Vbeta and 13 Jbeta primers. Generated by immunoSEQ multiplex PCR, the TCRdb table keeps only in-frame clones and is missing some. Found here are around 160,000 clones, nearly 80% of them singletons; the top ten hold roughly an eighth. Sample: PBMCs. The source is a man between 50 and 59 years old in good health and CMV-seropositive.

This chain connects TRBV7-2 to TRBJ1-1, with TRBD1 identical over 7 bases. Germline trimming cut 5 bases from V and 4 bases from J; bases unmatched to any gene: 1. This CDR3 has 12 residues. From germline, CDR1 is SGHTA and CDR2 FQGNSA. Here the CDR3 DNA reads TGTGCCAGCAGCCGACAGGGCACTGAAGCTTTCTTT. It is translated as CASSRQGTEAFF.

This clone was counted only a few times. The J gene is TRBJ2-3, the V gene TRBV5-1; 8 positions match TRBD2. This CDR3 spans 14 amino acids. Germline V gives CDR1 SGHRS, CDR2 YFSETQ. After removal of 3 bases from V and 5 bases from J, the junction contained 5 bases not matched to a gene. As DNA, the CDR3 is TGCGCCAGCAGCTCGGGGGGGGAATTAGATACGCAGTATTTT. It codes for CASSSGGELDTQYF.

The chain combines TRBV7-8 with TRBJ2-1; 10 bases match TRBD2. The trim removed 2 bases at V and 3 bases at J, leaving 7 bases unmatched. Germline CDR1 and CDR2: SGHVS and FQNEAQ. The CDR3 runs to 17 residues. CDR3 DNA: TGTGCCAGCAGCTTAATCCTAGCGGGGGAGAACTACAATGAGCAGTTCTTC. It yields the protein CASSLILAGENYNEQFF.

The V call is TRBV4-2, the J call TRBJ2-7; 10 nucleotides agree with TRBD2. CDR1 LGHNA and CDR2 YNFKEQ come from the germline V gene. The V segment lost 0 bases and the J segment 3 bases; nucleotides outside the gene matches: 8. This CDR3 has 17 amino acids. The CDR3 loop is CASSQDFGASGGYEQYF. The CDR3, as DNA: TGTGCCAGCAGCCAAGATTTCGGGGCTAGCGGGGGCTACGAGCAGTACTTC.

This clone came up a few times. The chain joins TRBV7-9 to TRBJ2-7; D not certain. There are 15 residues in the CDR3. Trimming left V 4 bases short and J 7 bases short, with 20 bases between. Germline CDR1 SEHNR, CDR2 FQNEAQ (reference sequence). CDR3 sequence: CASSSDKANSLEQYV. DNA for the CDR3: TGTGCCAGCAGCTCCGACAAGGCGAACTCCTTAGAGCAGTACGTC.

This rearrangement joins TRBV15 to TRBJ1-2; 11 positions match TRBD1. The ends lost 8 bases at V and 9 bases at J; junction bases unmatched: 14. There are 15 residues in the CDR3. Germline-derived CDR1 and CDR2 are LNHNV and YYDKDF (reference sequence). CDR3 in amino acids: CATSQGPDRGRSYTF. CDR3 nucleotide sequence: TGTGCCACCTCGCAGGGTCCGGACAGGGGGCGGAGCTACACCTTC.

The CDR3 nucleotides are TGTGCCAGCAGTCAACAGGCGGGGACTAGCGGGGGACGCCCCTACGAGCAGTACTTC. This sequence encodes CASSQQAGTSGGRPYEQYF. The chain combines TRBV7-2 with TRBJ2-7, with 14 bases that match TRBD2. V lost 6 bases to trimming and J lost 2 bases; unmatched junction nucleotides: 15. CDR1 and CDR2 from the germline V gene are SGHTA and FQGNSA. CDR3 size: 19 residues. Variable domain in full (rest from reference TRBV7-2 and TRBJ2-7): GAGVSQSPSNKVTEKGKDVELRCDPISGHTALYWYRQSLGQGLEFLIYFQGNSAPDKSGLPSDRFSAERTGGSVSTLTIQRTQQEDSAVYLCASSQQAGTSGGRPYEQYFGPGTRLTVT.